This T cell receptor (beta chain) was captured in a study of cytomegalovirus exposure and HLA in healthy donors. The germline V gene encodes CDR1 SQVTM and CDR2 ANQGSEA. The V segment lost 7 bases and the J segment 0 bases; nucleotides outside the gene matches: 7. The CDR3 loop spans 15 amino acids. PCR involved 60 Vbeta and 13 Jbeta primers. The table came from immunoSEQ multiplex PCR; TCRdb's copy has only in-frame clones and leaves some out. The sample yields about 140,000 clones, more than 60% seen once. The TCR originated in a woman in her fifties or sixties in good health and CMV-seropositive. The sequencing input was PBMCs. The chain uses TRBV29-1 and TRBJ2-3; 10 nucleotides agree with TRBD2. CDR3 coding DNA: TGCAGCGGACAAGGAGCGGGGGGGAGCACAGATACGCAGTATTTT. Its protein is CSGQGAGGSTDTQYF.